The present entry profiles one T cell receptor (beta chain) with its context. Sequencing was performed with immunoSEQ multiplex PCR; in TCRdb, only in-frame clones are kept and a portion is missing. The repertoire includes over 60,000 clones, around 93% of them detected once, and roughly 0.25% sits in the top ten. The V gene end was trimmed by 4 bases and the J gene end by 4 bases; junction bases not matched to a gene: 3. Germline V gene sequence: CDR1 MNHNS, CDR2 SASEGT. The CDR3 has 15 residues. These data originate in a study of technical replicates of blood from a handful of donors. Input material: T cells isolated from PBMCs. This TCR was recovered from a human donor in good health. J is TRBJ2-1 and V is TRBV6-1; 11 bases fit TRBD2. In DNA form, the CDR3 reads TGTGCCAGCAGTGCCGGGACTAGCGGATACAATGAGCAGTTCTTC. Residues: CASSAGTSGYNEQFF.